The next 18 T cell receptor beta chains were all read from a single sample in a study of T cell responses to AZD1222 COVID-19 vaccine. TCRdb keeps only in-frame clones here, not all; method: immunoSEQ multiplex PCR. This sample has 100,000 to 150,000 clones, with roughly 85% found just once. The sample was peripheral blood, taken 28 days after the second AZD1222 dose. The receptors here all came from an adult who received the AZD1222 COVID-19 vaccine.

Remarks on this clone: Other nucleotide sequences from this sample produce the same CDR3. The CDR3 bases are TGTGCCAGCTCACCACCGTCCGGGGGCAATCAGCCCCAGCATTTT. It yields the protein CASSPPSGGNQPQHF. J is TRBJ1-5 and V is TRBV18; no clear D. The germline gives CDR1 KGHSH, CDR2 LQKENI. CDR3 size: 15 residues. Trimming cost V 0 bases and J 2 bases, with 8 bases left between them.

The count of this clone is one. The chain uses TRBV6-6 and TRBJ1-1; D is ambiguous. CDR1 MNHNY and CDR2 SVGAGI come from the germline V gene (reference sequence). The CDR3 loop spans 14 amino acids. V was cut by 6 bases and J by 1 base, with 12 bases left in between. The CDR3 bases are TGTGCCAGCAGCTCCCCCCACAGGAACACTGAAGCTTTCTTT. Translated: CASSSPHRNTEAFF.

The rearrangement uses TRBV29-1 and TRBJ2-3; D uncertain. V was trimmed by 1 base and J by 6 bases, leaving 5 bases between them. This CDR3 region has 11 residues. The germline CDR1 and CDR2 sequences are SQVTM and ANQGSEA. CDR3 sequence (DNA): TGCAGCGTTGAAGGCGCTGATACGCAGTATTTT. This encodes CSVEGADTQYF.

This clone has more than one count but fewer than ten. V and J are TRBV27 and TRBJ2-7; D ambiguous. The germline CDR1 and CDR2 sequences are MNHEY and SMNVEV (reference sequence). Trimming took off 5 bases at V and 4 bases at J, with 12 bases between the two ends. CDR3 length: 13 amino acids. The CDR3 spells CASSTPQKYEQYF. Written as DNA, the CDR3 is TGTGCCAGCAGTACACCCCAGAAGTACGAGCAGTACTTC.

The V and J genes are TRBV19 and TRBJ1-5; D call uncertain. V was shortened by 11 bases and J by 0 bases, with 14 bases between the two germline ends. This CDR3 has 14 residues. The germline CDR1 and CDR2 sequences are LNHDA and SQIVND (reference sequence). CDR3 nucleotides: TGTGCCGGATCACAGAAACATAGCAATCAGCCCCAGCATTTT. Translation: CAGSQKHSNQPQHF.

This clone was counted a few times. The V call is TRBV5-4, the J call TRBJ2-5, with D unresolved. The CDR3 runs to 12 residues. Trimming pared 4 bases from V and 6 bases from J, leaving 10 bases between. The germline V gene has CDR1 SGHNT and CDR2 YYREEE (reference sequence). CDR3 nucleotides: TGTGCCAGCAGCCTTAGGTCAAAGACCCAGTACTTC. Protein product: CASSLRSKTQYF.

This rearrangement joins TRBV30 to TRBJ1-5, with D hard to call. Germline CDR1 is GTSNPN and CDR2 is SVGIG (reference sequence). The CDR3 contains 17 residues. V lost 2 bases, J lost 0 bases, and 17 bases lay in between. The CDR3 spells CAWSKDMGYYSNQPQHF. In nucleotides, the CDR3 is TGTGCCTGGAGTAAAGATATGGGATATTATAGCAATCAGCCCCAGCATTTT.

This chain joins TRBV3-1 (or the pseudogene TRBV3-2) and TRBJ2-2; 16 bases fit TRBD2. CDR3 length equals 17 residues. Trimming cost V 3 bases and J 6 bases; bases outside gene matches: 4. Germline V CDR1 and CDR2: LGHDT, YNNKEL (reference sequence). CDR3 residues: CASSQGLAGGPAGELFF. CDR3 DNA: TGTGCCAGCAGCCAGGGACTAGCGGGGGGGCCGGCCGGGGAGCTGTTTTTT.

The J gene is TRBJ1-4, the V gene TRBV18; D ambiguous. V lost 0 bases, J lost 5 bases, and 7 bases lay in between. In germline, CDR1 is KGHSH, CDR2 LQKENI. The length of the CDR3 is 14 residues. The CDR3 coding sequence is TGTGCCAGCTCACCACCCCGGCCCAATGAAAAACTGTTTTTT. Translation gives CASSPPRPNEKLFF.

The chain employs TRBV5-3 and TRBJ2-2, with 8 bases lining up with TRBD2. TRBV5-3 is placed among ORFs of uncertain function. The CDR3 length is 17 residues. V dropped 1 base and J dropped 4; count of bases not matched to a gene: 9. The CDR3 is CARSLSSGPTGTGELFF. CDR3 coding DNA: TGTGCCAGAAGCTTGTCTAGCGGGCCCACGGGCACCGGGGAGCTGTTTTTT.

J is TRBJ1-2 and V is TRBV5-1; 9 nucleotides match TRBD1. CDR1 and CDR2 (germline): SGHRS, YFSETQ. Trimming cost V 5 bases and J 5 bases; bases outside gene matches: 10. CDR3 size: 15 residues. The CDR3 nucleotides read TGCGCCAGCAGACCCGGGACAGGGAGAGGTTATGGCTACACCTTC. Residues: CASRPGTGRGYGYTF.

The chain recombines TRBV7-2 with TRBJ1-2; 10 nucleotides line up with TRBD1. CDR1 is SGHTA and CDR2 is FQGNSA in the germline V gene. V was pared by 5 bases and J by 7 bases, with 7 bases of the junction left unmatched. The length of the CDR3 is 14 residues. The CDR3 region has the DNA TGTGCCAGCAGCACAGGACAGGGGGAATCTGGCTACACCTTC. Translated: CASSTGQGESGYTF.

The chain is built from TRBV6-4 and TRBJ2-2; possibly TRBD1 or TRBD2 for D (5 bases each). Trimming took off 5 bases at V and 2 bases at J, with 9 bases between the two ends. This CDR3 is 14 amino acids long. Germline V gives CDR1 MRHNA, CDR2 SNTAGT. This chain's CDR3 is CASSSGANTGELFF. The CDR3 DNA reads TGTGCCAGCAGTTCCGGGGCCAACACCGGGGAGCTGTTTTTT.

The chain couples TRBV2 to TRBJ2-3; TRBD1 matches 7 bases. Per germline, CDR1 SNHLY and CDR2 FYNNEI. J lost 4 bases, V lost 7 bases, and 8 bases had no gene match. The CDR3 length is 14 residues. CDR3 in amino acids: CASMGTDTPDTQYF. CDR3 DNA sequence: TGTGCCAGCATGGGGACAGATACCCCAGATACGCAGTATTTT.

The genes are TRBV19 and TRBJ1-1; TRBD1 matches 7 bases. The CDR3 runs 17 residues. The J segment lost 0 bases and the V segment lost 7 bases, leaving 14 bases of the junction unmatched. Germline lookup yields CDR1 LNHDA and CDR2 SQIVND (reference sequence). The CDR3 region is CASTAPGTVTLNTEAFF. The CDR3 region has the DNA TGTGCCAGTACCGCACCGGGGACAGTTACTTTGAACACTGAAGCTTTCTTT.

This chain joins TRBV5-1 and TRBJ2-6, with 7 bases identical to TRBD2. The CDR3 sequence is 19 residues long. V was pared by 0 bases and J by 2 bases, with 11 bases of the junction left unmatched. CDR1 and CDR2 from the germline V gene are SGHRS and YFSETQ. This CDR3 is CASSLALFAGRAGANVLTF. The CDR3 nucleotides are TGCGCCAGCAGCTTGGCCCTTTTTGCGGGGAGGGCTGGGGCCAACGTCCTGACTTTC.

The chain has TRBV19 and TRBJ1-2, with D possibly being TRBD1 (6 bases). The V end was cut by 7 bases, the J end by 0 bases, with 12 bases between. Germline CDR1 reads LNHDA; CDR2 reads SQIVND (reference sequence). The CDR3 has 14 residues. CDR3 DNA sequence: TGTGCCAGTAAGAACAGGGCCTCTAACTATGGCTACACCTTC. Translated: CASKNRASNYGYTF.

The CDR3 bases are TGTGCCAGCAGCCTCTCAGGGGTCAGCAATCAGCCCCAGCATTTT. As protein: CASSLSGVSNQPQHF. V and J are TRBV3-1 (or the pseudogene TRBV3-2) and TRBJ1-5, with D perhaps TRBD1 (6 bases). This CDR3 is 15 amino acids long. Germline lookup yields CDR1 LGHDT and CDR2 YNNKEL (reference sequence). The V and J ends lost 4 bases and 1 base respectively, with 11 bases between them.